Here is one T cell receptor (beta chain) with its context. What it binds is unknown. Germline trimming cut 3 bases from V and 2 bases from J; bases unmatched to any gene: 10. Germline V gene sequence: CDR1 LNHDA, CDR2 SQIVND (reference sequence). The CDR3 has 17 residues. Clones were sequenced by immunoSEQ multiplex PCR, and TCRdb holds only the in-frame ones, with some missing. Altogether approximately 190,000 clones are present, more than 75% being singletons, with the ten largest covering approximately 0.98%. These data originate in a study of T cell responses to AZD1222 COVID-19 vaccine. Study results and caveats: Along spike, vaccine-associated CD4 TCRs were found throughout, with dominance at 160-218 and 743-854. Just five or six AZD1222 recipients were seropositive at baseline. Rises in breadth and depth of Spike-specific TCRs came after two AZD1222 doses. There were repertoire samples only from the period after the peak T cell response.

This chain joins TRBV19 and TRBJ1-5; 7 bases are a match to TRBD1. The sample here was peripheral blood, taken on day 0 of AZD1222 vaccination. The receptor was isolated from an adult in good health. CDR3 in DNA: TGTGCCAGTAGTATCCGAGACAGGGTTAGCGGCAATCAGCCCCAGCATTTT. Protein sequence: CASSIRDRVSGNQPQHF.